Below, 11 T cell receptor beta chains from the same sample are listed, as sequenced in a study of tissue T cells after allogeneic stem cell transplantation. The method was immunoSEQ multiplex PCR; TCRdb's version includes in-frame clones alone and lacks a portion of them. The sample lists several thousand clones, approximately 45% occurring once. Time point defined: mouse harvest day 7 after allogeneic transplant. The graft held 10^6 splenic CD5+ T cells and 10^7 T-cell-depleted bone marrow cells. Sequencing input: gut tissue. The receptor source for this set is a female BALB/c mouse given C57BL/6 T cells with graft-versus-host disease after an allogeneic hematopoietic cell transplant.

On this clone itself: All gene names here are mouse names. The CDR3 is cut off 1 residue early in the read; its end comes from the germline J gene. This chain connects TRBV3 to TRBJ2-1; tentatively, D is TRBD2 (5 bases). The CDR3 is made up of 13 amino acids. With 4 bases removed from V and 7 bases from J, the gap between germline ends came to 11 bases. Germline loops: CDR1 SNHLY, CDR2 FYNGKV (reference sequence). The part of the CDR3 DNA that was read is TGTGCCAGCAGCTCTGGACTTGGAGCTGAGCAGTTC. Residues: CASSSGLGAEQF. The complete CDR3 sequence is CASSSGLGAEQFF.

Concerning this clone itself: Germline and genes here are mouse. The CDR3 end lies 1 residue beyond the end of the read and is filled in from the germline J gene. The genes are TRBV16 and TRBJ1-4, with D unresolved. The CDR3 loop spans 13 amino acids. Germline loops: CDR1 SGHSA, CDR2 FRNQAP. V was trimmed by 0 bases and J by 7 bases, leaving 6 bases between them. The CDR3 loop reads CASSLDRPERLFF. Incomplete CDR3 DNA: TGTGCAAGCAGCTTAGACAGACCCGAAAGATTATTT.

Regarding this clone: Mouse germline and gene names are used. The read falls 1 residue short of the CDR3 end, and the missing part is taken from the germline J gene. The genes are TRBV24 and TRBJ2-7; D possibly corresponds to TRBD2 (6 bases). The germline V gene has CDR1 KGHTA and CDR2 FRNEEI. V lost 2 bases and J lost 3, with 11 bases in between. The CDR3 is made up of 14 amino acids. The CDR3 is CASSLLLGHYEQYF. Partial CDR3 DNA: TGTGCCAGCAGTCTGCTCCTGGGGCACTATGAACAGTAC.

With respect to this clone: Mouse germline and gene names are used. The read finishes 1 residue shy of the CDR3 end, and the germline J gene is used to complete it. The chain links TRBV26 to TRBJ2-1; D may be TRBD1 (6 bases). Per germline, CDR1 KGHPV and CDR2 FQNQEV (reference sequence). Trimming took 4 bases from V and 1 from J, leaving 8 bases between them. This CDR3 is built from 14 residues. CDR3 protein: CASSPGQNYAEQFF. CDR3 DNA, as far as it was read: TGTGCCAGCAGTCCCGGACAGAACTATGCTGAGCAGTTC.

Details on this clone: Each gene name is a mouse one. From the germline J gene comes the end of the CDR3, since the read stops 1 residue before it. This chain connects TRBV3 to TRBJ1-4; no clear D. The CDR3 is 14 residues long. V was shortened by 1 base and J by 3 bases, with 6 bases between the two germline ends. Germline V lookup: CDR1 SNHLY, CDR2 FYNGKV (reference sequence). The CDR3 here is CASSLDNTNERLFF. The CDR3 bases that were read are TGTGCCAGCAGCTTAGACAATACCAACGAAAGATTATTT.

To note about this clone: Gene names follow the mouse nomenclature. The sequenced fragment ends 1 residue before the CDR3 boundary, so the rest is inferred from the germline J gene. The genes are TRBV12-2 and TRBJ2-5, with TRBD1 matching 7 bases. CDR3 length equals 15 residues. CDR1 is SGHLS, CDR2 HYDKME, per germline. The V segment lost 0 bases and the J segment 5 bases; nucleotides outside the gene matches: 7. CDR3 DNA, as far as it was read: TGTGCCAGCTCTCTCGAAGGGGGACAGATAGACACCCAGTAC. Translating it yields CASSLEGGQIDTQY. The entire CDR3 reads CASSLEGGQIDTQYF. The complete variable domain, with remaining parts taken from reference TRBV12-2 and TRBJ2-5, reads NSGVVQSPRYIIKGKGERSILKCIPISGHLSVAWYQQTQGQELKFFIQHYDKMERDKGNLPSRFSVQQFDDYHSEMNMSALELEDSAVYFCASSLEGGQIDTQYFGPGTRLLVL.

On this clone itself: Gene names are the mouse ones. The read gets to within 1 residue of the CDR3 end, and the germline J gene fills in the rest. J is TRBJ1-4 and V is TRBV3; tentative D call: TRBD1 (6 bases). Per germline, CDR1 SNHLY and CDR2 FYNGKV (reference sequence). The CDR3 has 14 amino acids. The germline V and J ends were trimmed by 4 bases and 3 bases, with 9 bases remaining between them. The CDR3 bases that were read are TGTGCCAGCAGCTCCAGGGGCCCCAACGAAAGATTATTT. This codes for CASSSRGPNERLF. The complete CDR3 sequence is CASSSRGPNERLFF.

Comments on this clone: Gene labels here are mouse ones. The observed sequence ends 1 residue before the CDR3 terminus, with the missing tail filled in from the germline J gene. V is TRBV3 and J is TRBJ1-2; 9 bases align to TRBD1. The germline V gene encodes CDR1 SNHLY and CDR2 FYNGKV (reference sequence). The CDR3 totals 14 residues. V gave up 4 bases and J gave up 5 bases; unmatched junction bases: 5. The covered CDR3 bases are TGTGCCAGCAGCTCGGGACAGGGAGGATCCGACTACACC. Amino acids: CASSSGQGGSDYT. The complete CDR3 reads CASSSGQGGSDYTF.

To note about this clone: Germline and genes here are mouse. The sequenced fragment ends 1 residue before the CDR3 boundary, so the rest is inferred from the germline J gene. This rearrangement joins TRBV26 to TRBJ2-2; maybe TRBD2 (7 bases). From germline, CDR1 is KGHPV and CDR2 FQNQEV (reference sequence). The CDR3 covers 14 residues. V was shortened by 2 bases and J by 4 bases, with 8 bases between the two germline ends. Partial CDR3 DNA: TGTGCCAGCAGTCTGGGGGGGCTCACCGGGCAGCTCTAC. It specifies CASSLGGLTGQLY. The CDR3 as a whole reads CASSLGGLTGQLYF.

The table lists this clone with a count of one. Mouse gene names and germline throughout. The read gets to within 1 residue of the CDR3 end, and the germline J gene fills in the rest. The chain joins TRBV26 to TRBJ1-6; 8 bases agree with TRBD1. TRBJ1-6 is an ORF, with its function uncertain. Germline loops: CDR1 KGHPV, CDR2 FQNQEV (reference sequence). The CDR3 totals 15 residues. Trimming cost V 4 bases and J 4 bases; bases outside gene matches: 3. The chain's CDR3 is CASSPQGGYNSPLYF. The sequenced CDR3 bases are TGTGCCAGCAGTCCACAGGGGGGATATAATTCGCCCCTCTAC.

Concerning this clone itself: All gene names here are mouse names. The read comes to an end 1 residue before the CDR3 does, leaving the germline J gene to fill in the end. This chain links TRBV15 with TRBJ1-3, with D unresolved. V lost 6 bases and J 0 bases, leaving 6 bases between the germline ends. CDR3 length: 13 residues. Germline loops: CDR1 SGHND, CDR2 FRSKSL. The CDR3 here is CASSQNSGNTLYF. CDR3 bases read: TGTGCCAGCAGCCAGAATTCTGGAAATACGCTCTAT.